This TCR beta chain is from a study of T cell repertoires in cytomegalovirus infection. Study summary: The study used recently identified HLA-C-restricted and well-studied HLA-B-restricted CMV epitopes.

CDR3 length equals 14 residues. Trimming cost V 8 bases and J 2 bases, with 13 bases left between them. On this clonotype itself: Its target is unknown.

MiXCR was run by TCRdb on the reads, yielding one entry per CDR3 protein. The data show roughly 860,000 distinct CDR3 sequences, with approximately 32% seen just once and around 12% held by the top ten. General observations from the study: Across the ex vivo response, the dominant clonotypes were HLA-C-restricted CMV-specific TCR beta clonotypes. Cumulative frequency of public TCR beta families picked out carriers of CMV plus the relevant HLA.

V is TRBV12-3 or TRBV12-4 and J is TRBJ2-1; no reliable D call. Sequences were derived from cultured CD8+ T cells from PBMCs, sampled from culture after CMV antigen stimulation. The source of this sequence is a human donor in good health (CMV status not recorded). Some clones in this sample may be carry-over from other donors' samples. In DNA, the CDR3 is TGTGCCAGCCGTGGGGATAGTCCCTACAATGAGCAGTTCTTC. It is translated as CASRGDSPYNEQFF.